This T cell receptor beta chain was found in a study of T cells in Graves' hyperthyroidism and ophthalmopathy. TCR beta CDR3 regions were amplified from RNA. The primer set for the first-round RT-PCR of the TCR CDR3 was HTBI. From the multiplex PCR reads, TCRdb called clonotypes with MiXCR, one entry per CDR3 protein. The repertoire includes a few hundred thousand distinct CDR3 sequences, approximately 14% of them detected once, and about 14% sits in the top ten. Per the germline V gene, CDR1 is SGHNT and CDR2 is YENEEA. The CDR3 has 12 amino acids. About this clonotype: What it recognizes is unknown. The germline gene is not matched at one end of the junction; a read error may be the cause.

Study-wide results and limits: Researchers found most expanded thyroid clonotypes above 0.001 in blood as well.

The source material was blood. This TCR came from a woman between 40 and 50 years old with Graves' hyperthyroidism. The chain couples TRBV11-3 to TRBJ2-1; D unclear. The CDR3 DNA follows: TGTACCAGCAGCAGTGAGTTATATGAGCAGTTCTTC. This codes for CTSSSELYEQFF.